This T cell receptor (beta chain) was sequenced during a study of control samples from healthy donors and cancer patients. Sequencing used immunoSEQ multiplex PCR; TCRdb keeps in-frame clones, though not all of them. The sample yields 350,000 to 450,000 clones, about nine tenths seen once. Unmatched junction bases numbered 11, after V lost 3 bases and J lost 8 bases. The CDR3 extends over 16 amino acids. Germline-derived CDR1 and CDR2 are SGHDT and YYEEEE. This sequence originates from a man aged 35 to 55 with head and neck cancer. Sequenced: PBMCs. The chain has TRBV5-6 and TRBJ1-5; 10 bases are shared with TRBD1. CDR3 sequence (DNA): TGTGCCAGCAGCTCCCAACGGACAGGGGGGGTTAAGCCCCAGCATTTT. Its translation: CASSSQRTGGVKPQHF.